This entry describes one T cell receptor beta chain. Its specificity is unknown. The source of the sample is a study of T cell responses to AZD1222 COVID-19 vaccine. TCRdb's table, derived via immunoSEQ multiplex PCR, lists solely in-frame clones and lacks some. The sample lists fewer than 130,000 clones; less than 90% were seen once. Study findings and constraints: White British people made up most donors, females outnumbered males, and clonal diversity was possibly underestimated. Unmutated regions of variants are reportedly targeted by nearly half of spike-specific TCRs. With two AZD1222 doses given, Spike-specific TCR breadth and depth both rose. Spike-spanning, vaccine-associated CD4 TCRs were dominant at 160-218 and 743-854.

This specimen was peripheral blood, taken on day 0 of AZD1222 vaccination. The source is an adult in good health.

The CDR3 spells CAIRGVSGDSGLTLSYEQYF. The CDR3 region has the DNA TGTGCCATCAGGGGGGTTTCAGGCGACAGCGGACTGACTTTGAGCTACGAGCAGTACTTC. This sequence joins TRBV10-3 and TRBJ2-7; either TRBD1 or TRBD2 may supply D (5 bases each). V dropped 6 bases and J dropped 3 bases, with 33 bases sitting between them. Germline assignment: CDR1 ENHRY and CDR2 SYGVKD. This CDR3 is built from 20 residues.